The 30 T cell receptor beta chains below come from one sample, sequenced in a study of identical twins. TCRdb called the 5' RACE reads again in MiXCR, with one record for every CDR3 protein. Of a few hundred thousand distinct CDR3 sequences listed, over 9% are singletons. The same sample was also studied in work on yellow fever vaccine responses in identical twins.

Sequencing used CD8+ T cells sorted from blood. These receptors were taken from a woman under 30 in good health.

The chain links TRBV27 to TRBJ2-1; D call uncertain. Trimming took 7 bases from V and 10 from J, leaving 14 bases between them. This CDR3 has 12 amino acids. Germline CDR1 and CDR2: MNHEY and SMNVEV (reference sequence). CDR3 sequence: CASIGPAREQFF. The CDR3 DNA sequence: TGTGCCAGCATAGGACCAGCAAGGGAGCAGTTCTTC.

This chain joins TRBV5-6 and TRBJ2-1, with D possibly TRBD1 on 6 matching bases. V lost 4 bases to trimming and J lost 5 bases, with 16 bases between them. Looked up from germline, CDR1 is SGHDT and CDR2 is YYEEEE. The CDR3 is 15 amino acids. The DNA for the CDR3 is TGTGCCAGCAGCAAAAACACTCAGGGGCACAATGAGCAGTTCTTC. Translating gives CASSKNTQGHNEQFF.

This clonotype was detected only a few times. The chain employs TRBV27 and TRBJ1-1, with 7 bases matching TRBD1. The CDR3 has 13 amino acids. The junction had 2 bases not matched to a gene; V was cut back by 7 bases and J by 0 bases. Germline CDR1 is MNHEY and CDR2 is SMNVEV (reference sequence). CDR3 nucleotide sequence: TGTGCCAGCATGACAGGGATGAACACTGAAGCTTTCTTT. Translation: CASMTGMNTEAFF.

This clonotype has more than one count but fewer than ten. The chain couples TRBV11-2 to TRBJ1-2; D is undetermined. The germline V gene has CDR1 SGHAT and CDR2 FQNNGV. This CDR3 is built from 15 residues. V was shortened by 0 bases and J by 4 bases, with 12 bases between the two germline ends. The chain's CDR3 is CASSLDPGYSYGYTF. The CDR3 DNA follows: TGTGCCAGCAGCTTAGATCCGGGCTACTCCTATGGCTACACCTTC.

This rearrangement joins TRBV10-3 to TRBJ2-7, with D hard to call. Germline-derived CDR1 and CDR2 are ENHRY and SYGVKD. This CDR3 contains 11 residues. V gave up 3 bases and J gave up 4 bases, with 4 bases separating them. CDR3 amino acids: CAISDSYEQYF. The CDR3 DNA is TGTGCCATCAGTGATTCTTACGAGCAGTACTTC.

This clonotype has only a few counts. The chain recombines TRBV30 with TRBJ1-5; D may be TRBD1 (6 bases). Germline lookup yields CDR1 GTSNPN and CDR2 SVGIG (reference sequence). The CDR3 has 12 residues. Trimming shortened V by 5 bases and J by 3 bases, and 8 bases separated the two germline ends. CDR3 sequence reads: CAWGGHNQPQHF. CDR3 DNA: TGTGCCTGGGGGGGGCACAATCAGCCCCAGCATTTT. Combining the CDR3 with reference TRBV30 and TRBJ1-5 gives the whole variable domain SQTIHQWPATLVQPVGSPLSLECTVEGTSNPNLYWYRQAAGRGLQLLFYSVGIGQISSEVPQNLSASRPQDRQFILSSKKLLLSDSGFYLCAWGGHNQPQHFGDGTRLSIL.

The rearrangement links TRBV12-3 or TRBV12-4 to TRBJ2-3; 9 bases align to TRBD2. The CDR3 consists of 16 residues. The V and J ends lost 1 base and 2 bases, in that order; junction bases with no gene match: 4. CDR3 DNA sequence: TGTGCCAGCAGTTTAGGTCCTAGCGGGAACACAGATACGCAGTATTTT. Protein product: CASSLGPSGNTDTQYF.

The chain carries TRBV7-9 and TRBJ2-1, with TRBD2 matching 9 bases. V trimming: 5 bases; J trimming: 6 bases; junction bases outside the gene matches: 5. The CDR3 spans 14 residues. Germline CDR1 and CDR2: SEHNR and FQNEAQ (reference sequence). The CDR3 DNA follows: TGTGCCAGCAGCACCGGGACTAGCATCAATGAGCAGTTCTTC. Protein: CASSTGTSINEQFF.

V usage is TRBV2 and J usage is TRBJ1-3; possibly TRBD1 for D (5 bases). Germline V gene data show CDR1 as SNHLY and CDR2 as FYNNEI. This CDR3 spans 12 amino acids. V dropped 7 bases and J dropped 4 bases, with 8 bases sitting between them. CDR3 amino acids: CASTEGGNTIYF. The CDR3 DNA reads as TGTGCCAGCACCGAGGGGGGAAACACCATATATTTT. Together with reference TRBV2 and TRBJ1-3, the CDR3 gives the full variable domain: EPEVTQTPSHQVTQMGQEVILRCVPISNHLYFYWYRQILGQKVEFLVSFYNNEISEKSEIFDDQFSVERPDGSNFTLKIRSTKLEDSAMYFCASTEGGNTIYFGEGSWLTVV.

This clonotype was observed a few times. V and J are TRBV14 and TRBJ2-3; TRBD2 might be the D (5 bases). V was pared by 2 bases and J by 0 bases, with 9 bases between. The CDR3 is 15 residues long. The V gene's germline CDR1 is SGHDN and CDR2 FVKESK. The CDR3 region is CASSQRETSTDTQYF. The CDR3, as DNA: TGTGCCAGCAGCCAAAGGGAGACTAGCACAGATACGCAGTATTTT.

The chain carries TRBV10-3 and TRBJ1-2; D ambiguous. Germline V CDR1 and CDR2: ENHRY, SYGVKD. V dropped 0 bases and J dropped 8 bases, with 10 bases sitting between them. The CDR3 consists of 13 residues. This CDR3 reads CAISESVGLGYTF. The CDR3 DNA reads TGTGCCATCAGTGAGTCTGTCGGATTGGGCTACACCTTC.

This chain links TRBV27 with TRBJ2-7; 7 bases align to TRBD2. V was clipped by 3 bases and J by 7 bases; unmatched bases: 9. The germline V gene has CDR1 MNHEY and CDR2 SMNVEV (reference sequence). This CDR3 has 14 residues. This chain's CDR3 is CASSLGGRFGEQYV. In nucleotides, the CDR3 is TGTGCCAGCAGTTTGGGGGGGAGATTTGGGGAGCAGTACGTC.

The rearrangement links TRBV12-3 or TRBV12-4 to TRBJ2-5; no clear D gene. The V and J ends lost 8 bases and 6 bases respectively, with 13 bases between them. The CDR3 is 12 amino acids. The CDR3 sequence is CASAGPRKTQYF. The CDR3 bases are TGTGCCAGCGCAGGCCCGCGGAAGACCCAGTACTTC.

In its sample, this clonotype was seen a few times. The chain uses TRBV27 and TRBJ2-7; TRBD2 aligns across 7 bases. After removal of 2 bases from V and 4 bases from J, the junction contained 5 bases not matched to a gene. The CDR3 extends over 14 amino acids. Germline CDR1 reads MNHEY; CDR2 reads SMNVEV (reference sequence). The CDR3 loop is CASSLAGTIYEQYF. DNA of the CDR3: TGTGCCAGCAGTTTAGCCGGGACTATTTACGAGCAGTACTTC.

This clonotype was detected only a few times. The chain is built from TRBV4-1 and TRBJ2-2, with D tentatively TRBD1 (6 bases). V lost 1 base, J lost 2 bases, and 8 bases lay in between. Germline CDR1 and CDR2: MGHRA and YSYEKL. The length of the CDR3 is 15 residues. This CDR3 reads CASSQGTVNTGELFF. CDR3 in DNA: TGCGCCAGCAGCCAAGGGACAGTCAACACCGGGGAGCTGTTTTTT.

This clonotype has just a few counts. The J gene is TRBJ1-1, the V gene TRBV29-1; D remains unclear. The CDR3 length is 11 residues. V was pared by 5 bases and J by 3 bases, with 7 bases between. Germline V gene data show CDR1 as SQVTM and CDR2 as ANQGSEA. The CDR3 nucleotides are TGCAGCGTTCCGATCCACACTGAAGCTTTCTTT. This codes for CSVPIHTEAFF.

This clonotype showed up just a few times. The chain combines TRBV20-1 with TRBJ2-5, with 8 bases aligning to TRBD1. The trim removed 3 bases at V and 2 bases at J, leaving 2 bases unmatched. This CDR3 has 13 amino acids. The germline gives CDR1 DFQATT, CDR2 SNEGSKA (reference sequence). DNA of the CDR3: TGCAGTGCTAGGACAGGGGTGCAAGAGACCCAGTACTTC. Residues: CSARTGVQETQYF.

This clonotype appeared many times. CDR3 residues: CASSDPRSSGLAGGGGTDTQYF. The CDR3 DNA follows: TGTGCCAGCAGCGACCCCCGATCATCGGGACTAGCGGGAGGTGGTGGCACAGATACGCAGTATTTT. The gene calls are TRBV9 and TRBJ2-3, with 15 bases lining up with TRBD2. The CDR3 loop spans 22 amino acids. In germline, CDR1 is SGDLS, CDR2 YYNGEE. V lost 3 bases to trimming and J lost 1 base; unmatched junction nucleotides: 18. Filled out from reference TRBV9 and TRBJ2-3, the complete variable domain reads DSGVTQTPKHLITATGQRVTLRCSPRSGDLSVYWYQQSLDQGLQFLIQYYNGEERAKGNILERFSAQQFPDLHSELNLSSLELGDSALYFCASSDPRSSGLAGGGGTDTQYFGPGTRLTVL.

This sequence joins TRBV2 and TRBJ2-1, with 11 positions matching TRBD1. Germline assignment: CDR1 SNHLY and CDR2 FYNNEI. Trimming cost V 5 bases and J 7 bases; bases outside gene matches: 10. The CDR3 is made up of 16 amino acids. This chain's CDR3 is CASSPRTGGAGNEQFF. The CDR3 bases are TGTGCCAGCAGTCCCCGGACAGGGGGCGCAGGGAATGAGCAGTTCTTC.

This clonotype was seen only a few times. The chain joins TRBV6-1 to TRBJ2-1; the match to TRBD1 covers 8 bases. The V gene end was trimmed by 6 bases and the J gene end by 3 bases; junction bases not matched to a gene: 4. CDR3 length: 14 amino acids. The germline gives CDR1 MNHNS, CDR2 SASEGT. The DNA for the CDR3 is TGTGCCAGCAGCACGGACAGGGTCTACAATGAGCAGTTCTTC. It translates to CASSTDRVYNEQFF.

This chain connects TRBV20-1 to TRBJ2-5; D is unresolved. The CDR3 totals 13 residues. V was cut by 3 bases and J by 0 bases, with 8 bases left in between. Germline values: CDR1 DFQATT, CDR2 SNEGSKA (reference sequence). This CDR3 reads CSARTAYQETQYF. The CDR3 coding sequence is TGCAGTGCTAGGACGGCGTACCAAGAGACCCAGTACTTC.

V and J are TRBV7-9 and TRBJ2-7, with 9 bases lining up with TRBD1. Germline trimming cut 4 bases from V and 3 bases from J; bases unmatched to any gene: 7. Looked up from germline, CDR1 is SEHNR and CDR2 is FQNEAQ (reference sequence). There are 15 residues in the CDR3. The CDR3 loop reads CASSSPGQGGYEQYF. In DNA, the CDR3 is TGTGCCAGCAGCTCACCGGGACAGGGTGGCTACGAGCAGTACTTC.

The CDR3 loop reads CASSIDGGSGANVLTF. In DNA, the CDR3 is TGTGCCAGTAGTATAGATGGGGGCTCTGGGGCCAACGTCCTGACTTTC. The V gene is TRBV19, the J gene TRBJ2-6; D may be TRBD1 or TRBD2 (5 bases each). The length of the CDR3 is 16 residues. Germline-derived CDR1 and CDR2 are LNHDA and SQIVND (reference sequence). Trimming removed 0 bases from V and 0 bases from J, with 6 bases in between.

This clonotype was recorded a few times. The chain's CDR3 is CSARDLLDRKEEAFF. The CDR3 nucleotides are TGCAGTGCTAGAGATCTTCTAGACAGGAAGGAAGAAGCTTTCTTT. The genes are TRBV20-1 and TRBJ1-1; maybe TRBD1 (6 bases). This CDR3 is 15 amino acids long. The germline CDR1 and CDR2 sequences are DFQATT and SNEGSKA (reference sequence). V was shortened by 0 bases and J by 8 bases, with 19 bases between the two germline ends.

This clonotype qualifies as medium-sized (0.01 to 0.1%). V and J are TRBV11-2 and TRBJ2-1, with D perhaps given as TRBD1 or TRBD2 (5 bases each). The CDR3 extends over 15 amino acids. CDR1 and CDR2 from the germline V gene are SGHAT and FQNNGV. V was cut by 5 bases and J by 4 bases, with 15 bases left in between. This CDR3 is CASSPRPGPYNEQFF. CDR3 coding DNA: TGTGCCAGCAGCCCCCGGCCGGGGCCTTACAATGAGCAGTTCTTC.

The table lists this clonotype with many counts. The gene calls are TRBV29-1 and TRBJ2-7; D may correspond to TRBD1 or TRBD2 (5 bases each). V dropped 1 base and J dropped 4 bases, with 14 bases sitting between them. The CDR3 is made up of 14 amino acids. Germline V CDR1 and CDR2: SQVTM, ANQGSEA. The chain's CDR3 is CSVEGPGRSYEQYF. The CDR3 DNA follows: TGCAGCGTTGAAGGACCGGGACGGTCTTACGAGCAGTACTTC.

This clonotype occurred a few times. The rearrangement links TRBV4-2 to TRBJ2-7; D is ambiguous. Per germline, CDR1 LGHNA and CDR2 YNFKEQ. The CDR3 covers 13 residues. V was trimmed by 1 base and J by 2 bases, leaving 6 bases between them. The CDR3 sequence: CASSQAGTYEQYF. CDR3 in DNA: TGTGCCAGCAGCCAAGCTGGAACCTACGAGCAGTACTTC.

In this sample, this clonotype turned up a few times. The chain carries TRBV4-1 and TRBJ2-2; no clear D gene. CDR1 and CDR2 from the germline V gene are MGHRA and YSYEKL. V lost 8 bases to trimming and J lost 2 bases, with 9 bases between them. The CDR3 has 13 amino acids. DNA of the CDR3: TGCGCCAGCGGTGGGTTAAACACCGGGGAGCTGTTTTTT. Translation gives CASGGLNTGELFF.

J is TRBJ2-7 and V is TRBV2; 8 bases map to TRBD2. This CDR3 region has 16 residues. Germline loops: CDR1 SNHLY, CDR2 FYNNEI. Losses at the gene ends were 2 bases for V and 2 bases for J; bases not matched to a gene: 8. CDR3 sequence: CASSELAAGAPYEQYF. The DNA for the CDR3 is TGTGCCAGCAGTGAATTGGCAGCGGGAGCACCCTACGAGCAGTACTTC. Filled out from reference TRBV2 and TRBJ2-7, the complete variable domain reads EPEVTQTPSHQVTQMGQEVILRCVPISNHLYFYWYRQILGQKVEFLVSFYNNEISEKSEIFDDQFSVERPDGSNFTLKIRSTKLEDSAMYFCASSELAAGAPYEQYFGPGTRLTVT.

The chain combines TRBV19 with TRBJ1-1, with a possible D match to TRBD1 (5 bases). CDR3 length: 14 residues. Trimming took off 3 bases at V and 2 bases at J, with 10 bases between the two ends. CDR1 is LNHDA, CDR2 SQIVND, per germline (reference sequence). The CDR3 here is CASSIGGSNTEAFF. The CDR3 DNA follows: TGTGCCAGTAGTATTGGGGGTTCCAACACTGAAGCTTTCTTT.